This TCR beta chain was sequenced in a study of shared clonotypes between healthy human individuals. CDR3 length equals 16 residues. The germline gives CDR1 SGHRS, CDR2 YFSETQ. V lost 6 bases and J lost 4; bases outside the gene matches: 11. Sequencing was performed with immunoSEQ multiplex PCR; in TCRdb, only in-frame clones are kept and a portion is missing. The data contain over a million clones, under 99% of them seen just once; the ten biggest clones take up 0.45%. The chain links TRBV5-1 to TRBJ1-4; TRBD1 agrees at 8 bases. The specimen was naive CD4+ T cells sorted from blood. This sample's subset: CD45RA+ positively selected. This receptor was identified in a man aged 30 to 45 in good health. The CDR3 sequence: CASTIGDRSFNEKLFF. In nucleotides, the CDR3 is TGCGCCAGCACCATTGGGGACAGGAGCTTTAATGAAAAACTGTTTTTT. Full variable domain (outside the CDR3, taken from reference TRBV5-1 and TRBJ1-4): KAGVTQTPRYLIKTRGQQVTLSCSPISGHRSVSWYQQTPGQGLQFLFEYFSETQRNKGNFPGRFSGRQFSNSRSEMNVSTLELGDSALYLCASTIGDRSFNEKLFFGSGTQLSVL.